Listed below are T cell receptor beta chains from one sample, sequenced in a study of blood T cell repertoires in COVID-19. Produced via immunoSEQ multiplex PCR; TCRdb's table is partial and in-frame only. The sample includes more than 200,000 clones, approximately 86% of them seen just once. Sequenced sample: peripheral blood. The origin of the receptors is a young man with active or convalescent COVID-19. Each CDR3 is given with its conserved first and last residue. The D gene is left open where the match is weak. Size tells how often a clone was seen (once, few, many) or the class of an expanded clone, and some rows leave it out.

TRBD1	TRBV5-4	NA	TRBJ1-1	CASSTGTVMNTEAFF	TGTGCCAGCAGCACCGGGACAGTTATGAACACTGAAGCTTTCTTT
TRBD1	TRBV11-2	NA	TRBJ1-3	CASSYRGGNTIYF	TGTGCCAGCAGTTACAGGGGTGGAAACACCATATATTTT
TRBD1	TRBV2	NA	TRBJ1-5	CASSAQGGQPQHF	TGTGCCAGCAGTGCACAGGGGGGACAGCCCCAGCATTTT
NA	TRBV6-2/TRBV6-3	NA	TRBJ1-4	CASSYVGINEKLFF	TGTGCCAGCAGTTACGTGGGCATTAATGAAAAACTGTTTTTT
TRBD1	TRBV11-2	NA	TRBJ2-1	CASSSIQGARNEQFF	TGTGCCAGCAGCTCCATACAGGGGGCGAGGAATGAGCAGTTCTTC
TRBD1	TRBV7-8	once	TRBJ2-6	CASSLKQGASGANVLTF	TGTGCCAGCAGCTTAAAACAGGGGGCGTCTGGGGCCAACGTCCTGACTTTC
TRBD1	TRBV2	few	TRBJ1-4	CASRGQGLYEKLFF	TGTGCCAGCAGGGGACAGGGGTTGTATGAAAAACTGTTTTTT
TRBD1	TRBV6-1	NA	TRBJ1-2	CASSDGTDDGYTF	TGTGCCAGCAGTGACGGGACAGATGACGGCTACACCTTC
NA	TRBV7-6	NA	TRBJ2-5	CASRKFGGGETQYF	TGTGCCAGCAGGAAGTTTGGGGGCGGGGAGACCCAGTACTTC
NA	TRBV27	NA	TRBJ2-3	CASSFKSPLTTDTQYF	TGTGCCAGCAGTTTCAAGAGTCCCCTAACCACAGATACGCAGTATTTT
TRBD2	TRBV9	NA	TRBJ2-5	CASSVTSVFQETQYF	TGTGCCAGCAGCGTGACTAGCGTATTCCAAGAGACCCAGTACTTC
NA	TRBV12-3/TRBV12-4	NA	TRBJ1-3	CASSLRGNTIYF	TGTGCCAGCAGTCTTCGGGGAAACACCATATATTTT
NA	TRBV27	NA	TRBJ2-3	CASSSNFGRSGDTQYF	TGTGCCAGCAGTTCAAATTTCGGAAGGTCGGGAGATACGCAGTATTTT
TRBD1	TRBV6-5	NA	TRBJ2-7	CATSRRGTYEQYF	TGTGCCACCTCACGCAGGGGGACCTACGAGCAGTACTTC
NA	TRBV6-5	NA	TRBJ1-5	CASSSQGLQPQHF	TGTGCCAGCAGTTCGCAGGGTTTACAGCCCCAGCATTTT
TRBD1	TRBV5-1	NA	TRBJ1-3	CASSPGQANQNSGNTIYF	TGCGCCAGCAGTCCGGGACAGGCCAACCAGAACTCTGGAAACACCATATATTTT
TRBD1	TRBV6-5	NA	TRBJ1-3	CASSFQGGSGNTIYF	TGTGCCAGCAGCTTTCAGGGGGGCTCTGGAAACACCATATATTTT
TRBD1	TRBV28	NA	TRBJ1-5	CASSSQGARSNQPQHF	TGTGCCAGCAGTTCACAGGGGGCCAGGAGCAATCAGCCCCAGCATTTT
NA	TRBV5-1	NA	TRBJ1-2	CASSSTGFYGYTF	TGCGCCAGCAGCTCAACAGGTTTCTATGGCTACACCTTC
NA	TRBV6-5	NA	TRBJ2-2	CASSLTLPPGELFF	TGTGCCAGCAGCCTGACTTTACCACCCGGGGAGCTGTTTTTT
NA	TRBV19	NA	TRBJ1-1	CASTDDWVSPEAFF	TGTGCCAGTACTGACGACTGGGTCTCCCCTGAAGCTTTCTTT
NA	TRBV7-9	NA	TRBJ1-2	CASSFAGISYGYTF	TGTGCCAGCAGCTTTGCAGGGATAAGCTATGGCTACACCTTC
TRBD1	TRBV29-1	NA	TRBJ2-4	CSVRQGSKNIQYF	TGCAGCGTTAGACAGGGTTCCAAAAACATTCAGTACTTC
NA	TRBV7-6	NA	TRBJ1-3	CASSAVSGVSGNTIYF	TGTGCCAGCAGCGCCGTGTCGGGGGTCTCTGGAAACACCATATATTTT
NA	TRBV6-1	NA	TRBJ2-2	CASSEARDSYTGELFF	TGTGCCAGCAGTGAAGCGCGTGACAGTTACACCGGGGAGCTGTTTTTT
TRBD2	TRBV15	NA	TRBJ2-7	CATSRDSLVSSGGFYEQYF	TGTGCCACCAGCAGAGATTCCCTCGTTTCTAGCGGGGGGTTCTACGAGCAGTACTTC
NA	TRBV10-2	NA	TRBJ2-2	CASQGLYGELFF	TGCGCCAGCCAAGGACTTTACGGGGAGCTGTTTTTT
NA	TRBV18	NA	TRBJ1-1	CASSPPTAMNTEAFF	TGTGCCAGCTCACCACCGACAGCAATGAACACTGAAGCTTTCTTT
TRBD1	TRBV7-9	NA	TRBJ1-1	CASSPTGASSTEAFF	TGTGCCAGCAGCCCGACAGGGGCCTCCAGCACTGAAGCTTTCTTT
NA	TRBV3-1/TRBV3-2	NA	TRBJ1-1	CASSPWLENTEAFF	TGTGCCAGCAGCCCGTGGCTAGAAAACACTGAAGCTTTCTTT
NA	TRBV7-9	NA	TRBJ2-1	CASSLVGSSYNEQFF	TGTGCCAGCAGCTTAGTAGGGAGCTCCTACAATGAGCAGTTCTTC
NA	TRBV6-5	NA	TRBJ2-5	CASSLLWGREETQYF	TGTGCCAGCAGCCTTCTGTGGGGGCGCGAAGAGACCCAGTACTTC
TRBD2	TRBV6-1	NA	TRBJ2-1	CASSEGTSGGTSYNEQFF	TGTGCCAGCAGCGAAGGTACTAGCGGGGGGACCTCCTACAATGAGCAGTTCTTC